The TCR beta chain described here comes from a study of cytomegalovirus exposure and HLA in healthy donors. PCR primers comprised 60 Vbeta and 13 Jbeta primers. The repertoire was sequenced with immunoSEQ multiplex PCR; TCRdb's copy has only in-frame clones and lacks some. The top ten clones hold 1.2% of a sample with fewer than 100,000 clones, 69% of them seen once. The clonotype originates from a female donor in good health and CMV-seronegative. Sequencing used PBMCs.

CDR3 sequence (DNA): TGCGCCAGCAGCCAAGACCGGGTGAACTACGAGCAGTACTTC. Its protein is CASSQDRVNYEQYF. The chain combines TRBV4-1 with TRBJ2-7; no clear D. The CDR3 extends over 14 amino acids. CDR1 and CDR2 from the germline V gene are MGHRA and YSYEKL. Between the trimmed V and J ends, which lost 0 bases and 3 bases, there was a span of 9 bases.